This paragraph covers one TCR beta chain sequence. How the authors handled the data: Reference gene primer amplification yielded estimated nucleated cell counts. Assay: immunoSEQ multiplex PCR; the TCRdb copy retains only in-frame clones and omits some. The V and J calls and the clone size are those of that table, but D and trimming were determined from the DNA. The sample holds roughly 200,000 clones, nearly 90% seen once. V was cut by 2 bases and J by 7 bases, with 15 bases left in between. Germline assignment: CDR1 WNHNN and CDR2 SYGVQD (reference sequence). There are 16 residues in the CDR3. The sample originates from a study of blood T cell repertoires in COVID-19. Study-level background: The United States, Italy and Spain were the sources of the acute and convalescent COVID-19 samples. T cells, B-cell-depleted T cells, or PBMCs provided the cDNA or gDNA that served as material.

The chain combines TRBV10-1 with TRBJ1-6; D gene unclear. This clonotype was obtained from a woman aged 40 to 55 who had recovered from COVID-19. The sample was peripheral blood. CDR3 residues: CASSERRPNWNSPLHF. CDR3 in DNA: TGCGCCAGCAGTGAGAGGAGACCAAACTGGAATTCACCCCTCCACTTT.